The rows below give T cell receptor beta chains drawn from one sample of a study of vaccination effects on CD4 cells after COVID-19. The method was immunoSEQ multiplex PCR; TCRdb's version includes in-frame clones alone and lacks a portion of them. The sample includes 30,000 or so clones, about 66% seen only once; the top ten take 25% to 30%. No antigen has been assigned to these receptors. Sequenced material: CD4+ T cells from PBMCs cultured with HCoV-229E spike peptides, taken before COVID-19 vaccination. The source is a human donor who received a COVID-19 vaccine. Both conserved end residues are part of each CDR3. The D gene is left open where the match is weak. Clone sizes are given selectively: once, few, many, or a class where the clone is expanded.

>TRBD2|-|TRBV11-2|TRBJ2-3
TGTGCCAGCAGCCACGGACTAGCGGGAGTACGACACACAGATACGCAGTATTTT
CASSHGLAGVRHTDTQYF
>-|-|TRBV5-1|TRBJ2-4
TGCGCCAGCAGCGCCAGGGGAGCCAAAAACATTCAGTACTTC
CASSARGAKNIQYF
>TRBD1|few|TRBV7-3|TRBJ1-2
TGTGCCAGCAGCTTGACCGGGACAGGGACACGGGGCTACACCTTC
CASSLTGTGTRGYTF
>-|-|TRBV9|TRBJ1-2
TGTGCCAGCAGCGTAGGATTGGGGGGGCTGAGTGGCTACACCTTC
CASSVGLGGLSGYTF
>-|few|TRBV6-6|TRBJ2-1
TGTGCCAGCAGGCCCTCCGAGATCAGACCAAACAATGAGCAGTTCTTC
CASRPSEIRPNNEQFF
>-|-|TRBV9|TRBJ2-1
TGTGCCAGCAGCGTAGAAGGGATAAGGGGGGAGCAGTTCTTC
CASSVEGIRGEQFF
>-|few|TRBV9|TRBJ1-1
TGTGCCAGCAGCGTAGAGACTGAAGCTTTCTTT
CASSVETEAFF
>TRBD1|-|TRBV9|TRBJ2-5
TGTGCCAGCAGCGTAGGGCAGGGGGTCGAGACCCAGTACTTC
CASSVGQGVETQYF
>-|-|TRBV30|TRBJ1-6
TGTGCCTGGAGTGAAGGTGATGCTTCACCCCTCCACTTT
CAWSEGDASPLHF
>-|-|TRBV2|TRBJ1-2
TGTGCCAGCAGCGCCGGGACAAACTATGGCTACACCTTC
CASSAGTNYGYTF
>TRBD2|-|TRBV2|TRBJ2-2
TGTGCCAGCAGGAGCGGGGACACCGGGGAGCTGTTTTTT
CASRSGDTGELFF
>TRBD1|-|TRBV19|TRBJ1-2
TGTGCCAGTACCCGGGACAGGGGAGGTGCTGGCTACACCTTC
CASTRDRGGAGYTF
>-|-|TRBV3-1/TRBV3-2|TRBJ2-3
TGTGCCAGCAGCCAAGGATTGGATACGCAGTATTTT
CASSQGLDTQYF
>TRBD1|few|TRBV2|TRBJ2-1
TGTGCCAGCAGAGCCGGGACAGGGCACAATGAGCAGTTCTTC
CASRAGTGHNEQFF
>-|once|TRBV7-8|TRBJ1-1
TGTGCCAGCAGCTTAGTGGTGGGAGTGAACACTGAAGCTTTCTTT
CASSLVVGVNTEAFF
>-|-|TRBV7-9|TRBJ2-5
TGTGCCAGCAGCTTCGGTTTCCGAGAGGAGACCCAGTACTTC
CASSFGFREETQYF
>TRBD2|-|TRBV6-5|TRBJ2-7
TGTGCCAGCAGTTACTCGGGACTAGCGGCTCCCTACGAGCAGTACTTC
CASSYSGLAAPYEQYF
>-|-|TRBV16|TRBJ2-6
TGTGCCAGCAGCCAATCTGGGGCCAACGTCCTGACTTTC
CASSQSGANVLTF
>TRBD2|-|TRBV19|TRBJ2-2
TGTGCCAGTACGTCCCTGACTAGCGGGAGGGGCACCGGGGAGCTGTTTTTT
CASTSLTSGRGTGELFF
>TRBD2|-|TRBV5-5|TRBJ2-7
TGTGCCAGCAGCGTACTAGCGGGGAGCTCCTACGAGCAGTACTTC
CASSVLAGSSYEQYF
>-|-|TRBV30|TRBJ1-1
TGTGCCTGGAGCCCCCCGCAAGCACGACTCATGAACACTGAAGCTTTCTTT
CAWSPPQARLMNTEAFF
>-|-|TRBV6-2/TRBV6-3|TRBJ2-2
TGTGCCAGCAGTTATTCTAGGCCACAGTACACCGGGGAGCTGTTTTTT
CASSYSRPQYTGELFF
>-|-|TRBV11-2|TRBJ2-2
TGTGCCAGCAGCTTAGTTCCCACCGCCGGGGAGCTGTTTTTT
CASSLVPTAGELFF
>TRBD1|-|TRBV6-5|TRBJ2-3
TGTGCCAGCACCCTGGACAGGGGCGCCACAGATACGCAGTATTTT
CASTLDRGATDTQYF
>-|medium-sized|TRBV19|TRBJ1-1
TGTGCCAGTAGTACCAGGTTCAACACTGAAGCTTTCTTT
CASSTRFNTEAFF
>-|-|TRBV24-1|TRBJ1-2
TGTGCCACCGGCTTTTTTCGGGACTATGGCTACACCTTC
CATGFFRDYGYTF
>TRBD1|-|TRBV7-9|TRBJ1-5
TGTGCCAGCAGCCCGCGGACAGGTCGGGCTAGCAATCAGCCCCAGCATTTT
CASSPRTGRASNQPQHF
>-|-|TRBV4-2|TRBJ2-2
TGTGCCAGCAGCCAAGAATGGCTGGGGACCGGGGAGCTGTTTTTT
CASSQEWLGTGELFF
>-|-|TRBV12-3/TRBV12-4|TRBJ1-2
TGTGCCAGCAGTTCCAGGGTCGGCTATGGCTACACCTTC
CASSSRVGYGYTF
>TRBD1|few|TRBV5-4|TRBJ1-1
TGTGCCAGCAGCCTCACAGGGGAAGGGTCGAACACTGAAGCTTTCTTT
CASSLTGEGSNTEAFF
>-|-|TRBV5-1|TRBJ2-5
TGCGCCAGCAGCCTCACAGAGACCCAGTACTTC
CASSLTETQYF
>TRBD1|-|TRBV5-4|TRBJ1-6
TGTGCCAGCAGCTTGGGACCGGGACAGACTAATTCACCCCTCCACTTT
CASSLGPGQTNSPLHF
>-|-|TRBV5-6|TRBJ1-1
TGTGCCAGCAGCTTTGGCCTTTCAGGGTCGATGGTCACTGAAGCTTTCTTT
CASSFGLSGSMVTEAFF
>TRBD2|once|TRBV3-1/TRBV3-2|TRBJ2-1
TGTGCCAGCATGGGGGGGGGATTTGAGCAGTTCTTC
CASMGGGFEQFF
>-|-|TRBV10-3|TRBJ1-5
TGTGCCTCCTCGGGAGAGGGGGGCAATCAGCCCCAGCATTTT
CASSGEGGNQPQHF
>-|-|TRBV6-5|TRBJ1-5
TGTGCCAGCAGGAGCGCTAGCAATCAGCCCCAGCATTTT
CASRSASNQPQHF
>-|-|TRBV7-2|TRBJ2-7
TGTGCCAGCAGCTCCGCACTGGACAAAGCGGGCGAGCAGTACTTC
CASSSALDKAGEQYF
>-|few|TRBV3-1/TRBV3-2|TRBJ2-7
TGTGCCAGCAGCCAAGGACTTTACGAGCAGTACTTC
CASSQGLYEQYF
>-|-|TRBV6-1|TRBJ1-1
TGTGCCAGCAGTGAAGCGGGCAGGGACACTGAAGCTTTCTTT
CASSEAGRDTEAFF
>-|-|TRBV3-1/TRBV3-2|TRBJ2-5
TGTGCCAGCAGCCAAGACGAGACCCAGTACTTC
CASSQDETQYF